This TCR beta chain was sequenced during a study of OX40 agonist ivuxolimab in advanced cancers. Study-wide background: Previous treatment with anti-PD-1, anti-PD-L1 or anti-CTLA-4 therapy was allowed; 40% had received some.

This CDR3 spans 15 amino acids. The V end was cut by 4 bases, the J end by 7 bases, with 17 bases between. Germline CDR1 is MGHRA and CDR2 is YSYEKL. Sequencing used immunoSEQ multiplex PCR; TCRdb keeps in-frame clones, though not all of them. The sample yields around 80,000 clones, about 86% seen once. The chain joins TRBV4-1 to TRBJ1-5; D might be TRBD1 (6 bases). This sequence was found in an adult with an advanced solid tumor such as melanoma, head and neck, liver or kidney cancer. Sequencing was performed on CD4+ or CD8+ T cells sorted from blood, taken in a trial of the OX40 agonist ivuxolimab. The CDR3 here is CASSLPGEGEQPQHF. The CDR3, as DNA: TGCGCCAGCAGCCTCCCAGGGGAGGGCGAACAGCCCCAGCATTTT.